This entry features one T cell receptor (beta chain) sequence. Its antigen is not known. The sample carries other DNA sequences with the same CDR3. TCRdb's copy holds only in-frame clones and misses some; the assay was immunoSEQ multiplex PCR. The table includes about 94,000 clones, 94% detected once. The sample belongs to a study of siplizumab effects on memory and regulatory T cells. Whole-study results and caveats: The average Treg-derived proportion among mappable alloreactive CD4+ clones was around 65% with siplizumab versus 26.9% in controls. Siplizumab caused a significant drop in alloreactive sequences traceable to unstimulated CD4+ memory cells. Alloreactive clones mapping to unstimulated subsets formed only a minor fraction. It seemed that naive T cells were more diverse than memory cells and were major contributors to the alloresponse.

The CDR3 sequence is 16 residues long. Trimming shortened V by 3 bases and J by 5 bases, and 22 bases separated the two germline ends. The germline V gene has CDR1 SQVTM and CDR2 ANQGSEA. This clonotype was sampled from a human donor in good health. Sequencing used non-Treg CD4+ T cells sorted from blood. This chain uses TRBV29-1 with TRBJ1-1, with D maybe TRBD1 (6 bases). CDR3 coding DNA: TGCAGCGTTGAGGGGCGAGGAGCAGGGGTAGGTACTGAAGCTTTCTTT. It translates to CSVEGRGAGVGTEAFF.